This TCR beta chain was documented in a study of T cell responses to AZD1222 COVID-19 vaccine. This CDR3 has 14 residues. Germline-derived CDR1 and CDR2 are WNHNN and SYGVQD (reference sequence). Trimming removed 5 bases from V and 0 bases from J, with 8 bases in between. Study results and limitations: After the peak T cell response, and only then, were repertoires sampled. Spike-specific TCR breadth and depth went up after people got two AZD1222 doses. Unmutated variant regions are reportedly targeted by nearly half of spike-specific TCRs. White British people made up most donors, females outnumbered males, and clonal diversity was possibly underestimated.

Only in-frame clones appear in the TCRdb table, and some are missing; sequencing was by immunoSEQ multiplex PCR. Of 60,000 to 100,000 clones listed, about 91% are singletons. A remark on this clone: Its antigen is not known.

The sample consisted of peripheral blood, taken on day 0 of MenACWY control vaccination. The origin of this receptor is an adult in good health. This rearrangement joins TRBV10-1 to TRBJ1-3; D not certain. The CDR3 protein is CASSPSNSGNTIYF. The DNA of the CDR3 is TGCGCCAGCAGTCCAAGTAACTCTGGAAACACCATATATTTT.